A single sample is the source of the 2 T cell receptor beta chains below, sequenced in a study of regulatory T cells in long-lasting Graves disease. Construction of the TCR beta libraries employed iRepertoire HTBI primers in conjunction with Arm-PCR of CDR3 regions. Via MiXCR, TCRdb re-called the multiplex PCR reads, giving one row per CDR3 protein. The sample has approximately 470,000 distinct CDR3 sequences, 15% to 20% seen once. The time point is: newly diagnosed GD, antithyroid drugs for less than 3 months. RNA from PBMCs was the source of the TCR library. This sample was also put to use in a study of T cells in Graves' hyperthyroidism and ophthalmopathy.

This specimen was peripheral blood mononuclear cells (PBMCs), taken at new diagnosis, from a patient treated with antithyroid drugs. The receptors here all came from a man in his forties with Graves disease.

The rearrangement uses TRBV7-9 and TRBJ2-7; D is possibly TRBD2 (6 bases). The CDR3 is made up of 14 amino acids. V was trimmed by 4 bases and J by 4 bases, leaving 14 bases between them. From germline, CDR1 is SEHNR and CDR2 FQNEAQ (reference sequence). The CDR3 DNA is TGTGCCAGCAGCTCCTATAGCGGAGAATACGAGCAGTACTTC. Its protein is CASSSYSGEYEQYF.

This chain connects TRBV11-1 to TRBJ2-7, with 11 nucleotides matching TRBD2. CDR1 and CDR2 from the germline V gene are SGHAT and FQDESV (reference sequence). The V segment lost 8 bases and the J segment 3 bases; nucleotides outside the gene matches: 3. This CDR3 has 13 amino acids. CDR3 coding DNA: TGTGCCAGCGGTAGCGGGAGGGGCTACGAGCAGTACTTC. This codes for CASGSGRGYEQYF. The variable domain in full, with the rest retrieved from reference TRBV11-1 and TRBJ2-7, is EAEVAQSPRYKITEKSQAVAFWCDPISGHATLYWYRQILGQGPELLVQFQDESVVDDSQLPKDRFSAERLKGVDSTLKIQPAELGDSAMYLCASGSGRGYEQYFGPGTRLTVT.